This T cell receptor (beta chain) stems from a study of shared clonotypes between healthy human individuals. Study observations and caveats: In contrast to clonotypes shared by all four donors, non-shared clonotypes had lower generation probabilities. Donor scarcity curtailed the genetic and exposure-history diversity represented herein.

Approximately 30,000 T cell genomes (around 200 ng DNA) went into each sorted-subset replicate. Using immunoSEQ multiplex PCR, the repertoire was profiled, and TCRdb retains in-frame clones only, with some absent. The sample has tens of thousands of clones, 60% to 70% seen once. This clone was observed a single time. Its antigen is not identified. There are 12 residues in the CDR3. Germline loops: CDR1 MNHEY, CDR2 SVGAGI. V shed 8 bases and J shed 3 bases, with 11 bases lying between them. This receptor was taken from a man aged 25-45 years in good health. This rearrangement joins TRBV6-5 to TRBJ2-7; TRBD1 is a possible D gene (6 bases). The sample was memory CD8+ T cells sorted from blood. Noted subset: CD45RO+ cells pooled with CCR7-negative TemRA cells. The CDR3 loop reads CASRDIRYEQYF. In DNA form, the CDR3 reads TGTGCCAGCCGGGACATACGCTACGAGCAGTACTTC.